This T cell receptor beta chain was sequenced for a study of blood T cell repertoires in COVID-19. Study-wide context: Acute and convalescent COVID-19 specimens originated in the United States, Italy and Spain. Sample material is recorded as cDNA or gDNA derived from T cells, B-cell-depleted T cells, or PBMCs.

The repertoire was sequenced with immunoSEQ multiplex PCR; TCRdb's copy has only in-frame clones and lacks some. Seen here are approximately 170,000 clones, 82% observed once, and the top ten hold about 10%. On this clone: At the DNA level, this CDR3 is encoded by other sequences in the same sample as well.

Trimming removed 8 bases from V and 4 bases from J, with 15 bases in between. Germline V CDR1 and CDR2: SGHVS, FNYEAQ. The CDR3 runs 14 residues. The chain is built from TRBV7-6 and TRBJ1-5; D is unclear. The sequencing input was peripheral blood. This receptor was taken from a woman older than 75 with active or convalescent COVID-19. The CDR3 nucleotides are TGTGCCAGCGCCTTAGGTACGGGAAATCAGCCCCAGCATTTT. Translated: CASALGTGNQPQHF.